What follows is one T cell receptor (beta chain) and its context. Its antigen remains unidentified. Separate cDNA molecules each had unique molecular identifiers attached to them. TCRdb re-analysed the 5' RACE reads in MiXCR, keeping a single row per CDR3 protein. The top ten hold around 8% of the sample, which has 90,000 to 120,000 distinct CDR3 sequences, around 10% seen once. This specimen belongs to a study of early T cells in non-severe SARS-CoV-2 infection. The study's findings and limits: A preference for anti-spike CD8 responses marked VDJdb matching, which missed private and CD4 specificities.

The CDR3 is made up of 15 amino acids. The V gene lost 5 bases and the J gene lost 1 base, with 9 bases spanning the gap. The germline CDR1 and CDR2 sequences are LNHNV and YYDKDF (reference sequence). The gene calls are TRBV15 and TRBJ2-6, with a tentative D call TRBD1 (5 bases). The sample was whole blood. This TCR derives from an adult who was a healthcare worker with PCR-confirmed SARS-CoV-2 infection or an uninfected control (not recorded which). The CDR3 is CATSGRVSGANVLTF. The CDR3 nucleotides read TGTGCCACCAGCGGCAGGGTGTCTGGGGCCAACGTCCTGACTTTC.